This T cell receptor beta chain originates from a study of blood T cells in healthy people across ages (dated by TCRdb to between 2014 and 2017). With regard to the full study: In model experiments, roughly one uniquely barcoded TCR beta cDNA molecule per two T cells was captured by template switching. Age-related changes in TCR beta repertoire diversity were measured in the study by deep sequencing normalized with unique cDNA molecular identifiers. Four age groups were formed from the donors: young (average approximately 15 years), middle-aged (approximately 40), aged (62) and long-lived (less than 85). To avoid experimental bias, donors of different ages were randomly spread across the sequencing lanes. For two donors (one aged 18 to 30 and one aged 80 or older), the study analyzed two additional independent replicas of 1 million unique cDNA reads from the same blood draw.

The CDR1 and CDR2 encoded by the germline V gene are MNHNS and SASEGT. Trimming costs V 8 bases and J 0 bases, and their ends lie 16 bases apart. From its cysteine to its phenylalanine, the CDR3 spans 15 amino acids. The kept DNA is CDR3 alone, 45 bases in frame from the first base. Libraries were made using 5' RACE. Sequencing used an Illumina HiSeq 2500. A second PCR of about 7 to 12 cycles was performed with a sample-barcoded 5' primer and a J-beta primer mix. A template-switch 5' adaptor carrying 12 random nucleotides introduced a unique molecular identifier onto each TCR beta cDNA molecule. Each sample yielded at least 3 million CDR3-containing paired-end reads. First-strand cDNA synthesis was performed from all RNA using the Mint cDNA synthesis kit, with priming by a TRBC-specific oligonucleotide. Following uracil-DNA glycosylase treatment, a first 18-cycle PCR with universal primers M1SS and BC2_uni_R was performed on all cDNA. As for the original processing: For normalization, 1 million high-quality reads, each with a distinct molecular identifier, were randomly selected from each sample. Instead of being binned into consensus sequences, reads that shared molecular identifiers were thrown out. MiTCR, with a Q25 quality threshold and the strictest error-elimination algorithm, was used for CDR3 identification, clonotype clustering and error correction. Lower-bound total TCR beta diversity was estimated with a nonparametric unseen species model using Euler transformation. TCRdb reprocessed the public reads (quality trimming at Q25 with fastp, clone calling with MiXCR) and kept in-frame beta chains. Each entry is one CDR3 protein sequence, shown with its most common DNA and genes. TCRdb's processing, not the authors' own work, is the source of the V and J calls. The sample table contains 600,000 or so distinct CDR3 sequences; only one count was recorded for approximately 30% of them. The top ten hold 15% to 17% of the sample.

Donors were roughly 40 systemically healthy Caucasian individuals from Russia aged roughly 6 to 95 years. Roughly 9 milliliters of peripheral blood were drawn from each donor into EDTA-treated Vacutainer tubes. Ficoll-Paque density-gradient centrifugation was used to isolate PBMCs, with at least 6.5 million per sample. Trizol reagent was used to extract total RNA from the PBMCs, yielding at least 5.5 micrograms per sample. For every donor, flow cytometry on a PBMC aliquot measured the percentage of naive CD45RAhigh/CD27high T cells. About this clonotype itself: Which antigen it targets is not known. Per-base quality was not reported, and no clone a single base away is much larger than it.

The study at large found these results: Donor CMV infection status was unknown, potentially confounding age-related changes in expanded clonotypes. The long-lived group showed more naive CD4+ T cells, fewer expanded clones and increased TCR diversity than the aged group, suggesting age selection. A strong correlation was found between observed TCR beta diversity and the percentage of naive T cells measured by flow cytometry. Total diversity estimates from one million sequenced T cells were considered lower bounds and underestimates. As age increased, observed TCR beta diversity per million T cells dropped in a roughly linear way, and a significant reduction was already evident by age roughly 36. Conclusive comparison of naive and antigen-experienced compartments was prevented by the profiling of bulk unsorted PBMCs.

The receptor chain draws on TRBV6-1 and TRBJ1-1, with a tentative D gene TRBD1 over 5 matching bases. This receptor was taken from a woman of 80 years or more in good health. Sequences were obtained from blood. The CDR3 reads CASGRTGRLNTEAFF. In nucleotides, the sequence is TGTGCCAGCGGACGGACGGGACGGCTGAACACTGAAGCTTTCTTT.